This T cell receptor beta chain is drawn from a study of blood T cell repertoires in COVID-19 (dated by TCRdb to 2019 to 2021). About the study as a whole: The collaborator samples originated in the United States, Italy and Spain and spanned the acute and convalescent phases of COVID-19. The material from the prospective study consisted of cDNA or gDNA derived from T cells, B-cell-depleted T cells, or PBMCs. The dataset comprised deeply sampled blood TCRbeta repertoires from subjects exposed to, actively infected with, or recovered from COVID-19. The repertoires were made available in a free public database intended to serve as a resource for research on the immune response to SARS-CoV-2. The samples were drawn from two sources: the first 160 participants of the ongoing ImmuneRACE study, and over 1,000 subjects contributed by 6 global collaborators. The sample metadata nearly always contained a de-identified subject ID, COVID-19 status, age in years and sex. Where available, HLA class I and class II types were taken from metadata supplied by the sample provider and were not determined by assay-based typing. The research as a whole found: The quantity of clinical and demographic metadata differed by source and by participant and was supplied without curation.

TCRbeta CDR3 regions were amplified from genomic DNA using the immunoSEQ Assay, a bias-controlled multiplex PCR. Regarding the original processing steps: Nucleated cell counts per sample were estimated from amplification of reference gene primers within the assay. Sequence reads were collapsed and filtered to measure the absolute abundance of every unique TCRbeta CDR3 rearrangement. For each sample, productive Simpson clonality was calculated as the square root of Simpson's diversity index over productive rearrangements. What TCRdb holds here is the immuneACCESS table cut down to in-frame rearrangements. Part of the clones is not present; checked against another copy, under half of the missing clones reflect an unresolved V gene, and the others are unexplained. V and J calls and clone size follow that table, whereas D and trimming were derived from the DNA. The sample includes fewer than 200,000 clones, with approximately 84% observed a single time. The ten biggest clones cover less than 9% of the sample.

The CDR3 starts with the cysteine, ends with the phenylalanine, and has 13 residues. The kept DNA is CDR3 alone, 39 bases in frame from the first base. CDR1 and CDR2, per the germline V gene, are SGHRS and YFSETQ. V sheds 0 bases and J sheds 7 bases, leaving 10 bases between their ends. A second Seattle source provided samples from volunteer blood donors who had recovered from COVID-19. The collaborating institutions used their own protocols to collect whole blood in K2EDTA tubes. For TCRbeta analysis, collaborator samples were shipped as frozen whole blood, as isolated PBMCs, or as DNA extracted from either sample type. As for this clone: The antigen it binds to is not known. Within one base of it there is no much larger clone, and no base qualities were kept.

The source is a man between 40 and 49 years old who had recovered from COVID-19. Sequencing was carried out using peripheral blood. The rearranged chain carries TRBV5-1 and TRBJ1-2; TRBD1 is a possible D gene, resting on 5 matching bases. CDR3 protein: CASSLVGGGGYTF. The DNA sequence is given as TGCGCCAGCAGCTTGGTCGGGGGAGGTGGCTACACCTTC. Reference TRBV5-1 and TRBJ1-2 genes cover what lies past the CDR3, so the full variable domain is KAGVTQTPRYLIKTRGQQVTLSCSPISGHRSVSWYQQTPGQGLQFLFEYFSETQRNKGNFPGRFSGRQFSNSRSEMNVSTLELGDSALYLCASSLVGGGGYTFGSGTRLTVV.